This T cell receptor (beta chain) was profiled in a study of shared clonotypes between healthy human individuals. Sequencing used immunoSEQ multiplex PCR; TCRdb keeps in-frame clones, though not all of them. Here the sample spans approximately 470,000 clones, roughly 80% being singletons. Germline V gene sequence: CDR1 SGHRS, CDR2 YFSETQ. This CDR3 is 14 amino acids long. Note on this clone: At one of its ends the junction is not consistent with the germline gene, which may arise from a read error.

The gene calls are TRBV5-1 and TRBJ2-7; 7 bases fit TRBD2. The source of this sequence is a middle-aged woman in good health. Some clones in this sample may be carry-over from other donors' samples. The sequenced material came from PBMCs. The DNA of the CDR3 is TGCGCCAGCAGCCCTAGCGGCAGCTCCTGCGAGCAGTACTTC. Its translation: CASSPSGSSCEQYF.